Listed below are T cell receptor beta chains from one sample, sequenced in a study of blood T cells in healthy people across ages. A single record per CDR3 protein comes from TCRdb applying MiXCR to the 5' RACE reads. The sample has 650,000 to 1,000,000 distinct CDR3 sequences, approximately 35% seen once. Sequences were obtained from blood. The receptors were sampled from a man between 18 and 29 years old in good health. CDR3s include the opening cysteine and the closing phenylalanine or tryptophan. D genes are given only for firm matches. The size field is filled for only some rows; it gives once, few, many or a size class.

V gene: TRBV11-1
D gene: TRBD1
J gene: TRBJ2-7
clone size: NA
CDR3 protein: CASSLLRGTGRSYEQYF
CDR3 DNA: TGTGCCAGCAGCCTACTTCGCGGGACAGGGCGCTCCTACGAGCAGTACTTC

V gene: TRBV10-3
D gene: NA
J gene: TRBJ1-6
clone size: NA
CDR3 protein: CAISESGQRIHF
CDR3 DNA: TGTGCCATCAGTGAGTCGGGGCAGAGAATCCACTTT

V gene: TRBV27
D gene: TRBD2
J gene: TRBJ2-1
clone size: few
CDR3 protein: CASTRLADYNEQFF
CDR3 DNA: TGTGCCAGCACACGACTAGCAGATTACAATGAGCAGTTCTTC

V gene: TRBV14
D gene: NA
J gene: TRBJ1-6
clone size: many
CDR3 protein: CASSQDRGVNSPLHF
CDR3 DNA: TGTGCCAGCAGCCAAGACAGGGGCGTTAATTCACCCCTCCACTTT

V gene: TRBV7-2
D gene: NA
J gene: TRBJ2-3
clone size: NA
CDR3 protein: CAPSAGQPTDTQYF
CDR3 DNA: TGTGCCCCCAGCGCGGGACAGCCCACAGATACGCAGTATTTT

V gene: TRBV20-1
D gene: NA
J gene: TRBJ1-5
clone size: many
CDR3 protein: CSASPGYSNQPQHF
CDR3 DNA: TGCAGTGCTAGTCCGGGCTATAGCAATCAGCCCCAGCATTTT

V gene: TRBV4-3
D gene: TRBD1
J gene: TRBJ1-1
clone size: NA
CDR3 protein: CASSRIRTGKAHTEAFF
CDR3 DNA: TGCGCCAGCAGCCGAATACGGACAGGGAAGGCCCACACTGAAGCTTTCTTT

V gene: TRBV12-3/TRBV12-4
D gene: NA
J gene: TRBJ2-1
clone size: NA
CDR3 protein: CASSLAGWPNEQFF
CDR3 DNA: TGTGCCAGCAGTTTAGCGGGCTGGCCGAATGAGCAGTTCTTC

V gene: TRBV20-1
D gene: NA
J gene: TRBJ1-5
clone size: NA
CDR3 protein: CSAYLGGYSNQPQHF
CDR3 DNA: TGCAGTGCTTATTTGGGGGGTTATAGCAATCAGCCCCAGCATTTT

V gene: TRBV5-1
D gene: TRBD1
J gene: TRBJ1-2
clone size: many
CDR3 protein: CASSLGNSGQYGYTF
CDR3 DNA: TGCGCCAGCAGCTTGGGGAACTCGGGACAGTATGGCTACACCTTC

V gene: TRBV24-1
D gene: TRBD1
J gene: TRBJ2-5
clone size: NA
CDR3 protein: CATSETGQDQEIQYF
CDR3 DNA: TGTGCCACCAGTGAGACGGGACAGGACCAAGAGATCCAGTACTTC

V gene: TRBV11-1
D gene: NA
J gene: TRBJ2-1
clone size: few
CDR3 protein: CASSLERRMGGYNEQFF
CDR3 DNA: TGTGCCAGCAGCTTAGAGCGCCGTATGGGGGGCTACAATGAGCAGTTCTTC

V gene: TRBV20-1
D gene: NA
J gene: TRBJ1-1
clone size: few
CDR3 protein: CSARDPGGWNTEAFF
CDR3 DNA: TGCAGTGCTAGAGATCCGGGGGGGTGGAACACTGAAGCTTTCTTT

V gene: TRBV10-3
D gene: NA
J gene: TRBJ2-1
clone size: NA
CDR3 protein: CAIRTTGATEQFF
CDR3 DNA: TGTGCCATCAGGACTACCGGGGCCACCGAGCAGTTCTTC

V gene: TRBV29-1
D gene: NA
J gene: TRBJ2-3
clone size: many
CDR3 protein: CSVEPGAGDTQYF
CDR3 DNA: TGCAGCGTTGAACCGGGGGCTGGAGATACGCAGTATTTT

V gene: TRBV7-2
D gene: NA
J gene: TRBJ2-6
clone size: few
CDR3 protein: CASSLYFLTYGANVLTF
CDR3 DNA: TGTGCCAGCAGCTTATACTTTCTAACTTATGGGGCCAACGTCCTGACTTTC

V gene: TRBV12-3/TRBV12-4
D gene: TRBD1
J gene: TRBJ1-1
clone size: NA
CDR3 protein: CASRKGQGDTEAFF
CDR3 DNA: TGTGCCAGCAGGAAGGGACAGGGGGACACTGAAGCTTTCTTT

V gene: TRBV6-6
D gene: TRBD2
J gene: TRBJ2-5
clone size: many
CDR3 protein: CASGKTSGGAYETQYF
CDR3 DNA: TGTGCCAGCGGGAAGACTAGCGGGGGGGCATATGAGACCCAGTACTTC

V gene: TRBV28
D gene: TRBD1
J gene: TRBJ2-3
clone size: NA
CDR3 protein: CASSLVPGQLSTDTQYF
CDR3 DNA: TGTGCCAGCAGTTTGGTCCCGGGACAGCTAAGCACAGATACGCAGTATTTT

V gene: TRBV7-8
D gene: TRBD2
J gene: TRBJ2-3
clone size: NA
CDR3 protein: CASSLGLAGIKSTDTQYF
CDR3 DNA: TGTGCCAGCAGCTTGGGACTAGCGGGGATCAAGAGCACAGATACGCAGTATTTT

V gene: TRBV7-2
D gene: TRBD2
J gene: TRBJ2-3
clone size: few
CDR3 protein: CASSLGGERADTQYF
CDR3 DNA: TGTGCCAGCAGCTTGGGGGGGGAGAGAGCAGATACGCAGTATTTT

V gene: TRBV6-7
D gene: TRBD1
J gene: TRBJ1-1
clone size: NA
CDR3 protein: CASSSGPGGRPEAFF
CDR3 DNA: TGTGCCAGCAGTTCTGGTCCAGGGGGAAGGCCTGAAGCTTTCTTT